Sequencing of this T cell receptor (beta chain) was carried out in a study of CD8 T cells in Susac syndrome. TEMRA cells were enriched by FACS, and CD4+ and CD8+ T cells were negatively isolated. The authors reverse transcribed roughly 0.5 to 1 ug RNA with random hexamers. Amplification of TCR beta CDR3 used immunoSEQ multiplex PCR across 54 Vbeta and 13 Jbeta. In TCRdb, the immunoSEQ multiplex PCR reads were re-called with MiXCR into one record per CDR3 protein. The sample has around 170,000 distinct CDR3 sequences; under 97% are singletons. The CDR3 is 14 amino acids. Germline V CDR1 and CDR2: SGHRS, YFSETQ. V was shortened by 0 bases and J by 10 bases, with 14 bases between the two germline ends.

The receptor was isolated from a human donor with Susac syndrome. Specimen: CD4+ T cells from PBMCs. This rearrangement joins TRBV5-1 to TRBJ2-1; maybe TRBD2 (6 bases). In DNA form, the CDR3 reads TGCGCCAGCAGCTTGGGATCCCAGGCGGGAGAGCAGTTCTTC. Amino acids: CASSLGSQAGEQFF.